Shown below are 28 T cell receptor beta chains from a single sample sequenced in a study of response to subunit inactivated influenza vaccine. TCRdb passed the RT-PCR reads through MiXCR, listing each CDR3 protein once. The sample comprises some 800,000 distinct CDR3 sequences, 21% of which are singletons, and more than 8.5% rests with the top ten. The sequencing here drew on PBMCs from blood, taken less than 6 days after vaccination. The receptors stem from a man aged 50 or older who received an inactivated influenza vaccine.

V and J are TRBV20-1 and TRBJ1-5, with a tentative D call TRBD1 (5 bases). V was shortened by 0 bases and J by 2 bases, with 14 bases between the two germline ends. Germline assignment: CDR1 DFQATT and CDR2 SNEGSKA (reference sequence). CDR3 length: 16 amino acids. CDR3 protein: CSARDPGREGNQPQHF. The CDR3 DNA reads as TGCAGTGCTAGAGATCCGGGGCGCGAGGGCAATCAGCCCCAGCATTTT.

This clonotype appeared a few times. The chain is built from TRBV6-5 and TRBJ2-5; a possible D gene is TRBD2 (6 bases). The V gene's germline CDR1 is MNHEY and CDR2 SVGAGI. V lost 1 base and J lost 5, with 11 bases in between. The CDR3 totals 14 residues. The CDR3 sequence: CASSYLPGGETQYF. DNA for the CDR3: TGTGCCAGCAGTTACTTGCCCGGAGGGGAGACCCAGTACTTC.

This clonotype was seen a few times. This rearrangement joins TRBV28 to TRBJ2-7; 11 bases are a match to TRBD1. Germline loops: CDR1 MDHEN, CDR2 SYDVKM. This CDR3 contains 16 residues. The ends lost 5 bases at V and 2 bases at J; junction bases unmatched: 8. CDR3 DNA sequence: TGTGCCAGCAGTGACACTGGGACAGGGGGTGCCTACGAGCAGTACTTC. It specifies CASSDTGTGGAYEQYF.

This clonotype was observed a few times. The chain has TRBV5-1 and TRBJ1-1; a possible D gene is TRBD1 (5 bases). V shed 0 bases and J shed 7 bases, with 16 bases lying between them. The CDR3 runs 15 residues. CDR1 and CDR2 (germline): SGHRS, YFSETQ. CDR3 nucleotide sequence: TGCGCCAGCAGCTTGGCTGCAGGGTGGGGTGGTGAAGCTTTCTTT. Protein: CASSLAAGWGGEAFF.

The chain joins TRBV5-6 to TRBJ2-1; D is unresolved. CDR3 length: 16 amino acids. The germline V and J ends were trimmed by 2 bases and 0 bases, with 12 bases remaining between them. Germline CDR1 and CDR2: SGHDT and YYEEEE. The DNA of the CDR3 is TGTGCCAGCAGCTTAAACGGGCCCAGCTCCTACAATGAGCAGTTCTTC. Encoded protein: CASSLNGPSSYNEQFF.

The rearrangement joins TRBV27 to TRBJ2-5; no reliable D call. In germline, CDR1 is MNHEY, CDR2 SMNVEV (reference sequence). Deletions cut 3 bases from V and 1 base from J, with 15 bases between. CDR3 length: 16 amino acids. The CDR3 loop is CASSFLGPRGQETQYF. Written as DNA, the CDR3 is TGTGCCAGCAGTTTCCTAGGCCCTCGTGGCCAAGAGACCCAGTACTTC.

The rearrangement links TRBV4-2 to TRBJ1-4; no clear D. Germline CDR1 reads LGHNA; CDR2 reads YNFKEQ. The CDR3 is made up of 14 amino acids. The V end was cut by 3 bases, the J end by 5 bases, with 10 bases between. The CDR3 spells CASSHRRENEKLFF. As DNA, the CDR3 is TGTGCCAGCAGCCATAGACGGGAGAATGAAAAACTGTTTTTT.

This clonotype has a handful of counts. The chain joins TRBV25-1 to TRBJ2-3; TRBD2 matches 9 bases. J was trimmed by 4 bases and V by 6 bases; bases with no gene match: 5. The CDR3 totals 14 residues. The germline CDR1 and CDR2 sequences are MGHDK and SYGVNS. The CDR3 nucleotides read TGTGCCAGCAGCATTGGCGGGGGGGCAGATACGCAGTATTTT. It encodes CASSIGGGADTQYF.

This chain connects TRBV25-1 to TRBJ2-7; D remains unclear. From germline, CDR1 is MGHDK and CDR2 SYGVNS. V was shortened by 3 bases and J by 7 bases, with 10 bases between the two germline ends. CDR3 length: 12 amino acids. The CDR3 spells CASSDLPWEQYF. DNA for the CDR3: TGTGCCAGCAGTGATCTCCCGTGGGAGCAGTACTTC.

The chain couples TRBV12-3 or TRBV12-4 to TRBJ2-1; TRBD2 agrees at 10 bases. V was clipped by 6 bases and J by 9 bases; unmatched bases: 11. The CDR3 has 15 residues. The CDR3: CASSRSGRALGEQFF. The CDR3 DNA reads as TGTGCCAGCAGCCGAAGCGGGAGGGCTTTGGGTGAGCAGTTCTTC.

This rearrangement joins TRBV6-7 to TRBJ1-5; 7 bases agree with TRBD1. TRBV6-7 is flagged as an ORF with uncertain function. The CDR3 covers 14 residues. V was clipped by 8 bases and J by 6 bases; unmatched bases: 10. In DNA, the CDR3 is TGTGCCAGCCCCAGGGGGGTGACCGGTCAGCCCCAGCATTTT. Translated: CASPRGVTGQPQHF.

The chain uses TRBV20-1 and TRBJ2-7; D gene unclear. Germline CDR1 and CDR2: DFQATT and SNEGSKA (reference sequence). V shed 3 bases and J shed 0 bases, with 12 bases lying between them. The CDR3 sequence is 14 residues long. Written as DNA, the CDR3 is TGCAGTGCTAGTAGTATGAAAATCTCCTACGAGCAGTACTTC. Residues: CSASSMKISYEQYF.

The CDR3 region is CATSSGGQPQHF. The CDR3 nucleotides read TGTGCCACCTCGTCAGGGGGTCAGCCCCAGCATTTT. The chain is built from TRBV15 and TRBJ1-5; 7 positions agree with TRBD1. This CDR3 is 12 amino acids long. J gave up 6 bases and V 8 bases, and 4 bases lay outside the gene matches. Germline CDR1 and CDR2: LNHNV and YYDKDF (reference sequence).

The CDR3 spells CASRRDRGLQETQYF. CDR3 nucleotide sequence: TGTGCCAGCAGAAGGGACAGGGGGCTTCAAGAGACCCAGTACTTC. This sequence joins TRBV5-4 and TRBJ2-5, with 12 bases matching TRBD1. V lost 5 bases and J lost 2; bases outside the gene matches: 4. The length of the CDR3 is 15 residues. Per germline, CDR1 SGHNT and CDR2 YYREEE (reference sequence).

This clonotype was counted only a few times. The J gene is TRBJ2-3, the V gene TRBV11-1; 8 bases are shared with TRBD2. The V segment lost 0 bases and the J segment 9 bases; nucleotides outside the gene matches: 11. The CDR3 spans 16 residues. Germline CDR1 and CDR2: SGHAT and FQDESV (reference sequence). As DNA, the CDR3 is TGTGCCAGCAGCTTAGCCCCCATGGGACTAGGCCCGACGCAGTATTTT. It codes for CASSLAPMGLGPTQYF.

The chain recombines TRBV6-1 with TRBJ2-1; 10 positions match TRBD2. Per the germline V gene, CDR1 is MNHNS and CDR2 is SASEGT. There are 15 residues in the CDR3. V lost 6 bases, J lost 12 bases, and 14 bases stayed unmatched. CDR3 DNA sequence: TGTGCCAGCAGCCACAGGGGTAATAGCGGGAGGAGGCAGTTCTTC. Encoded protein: CASSHRGNSGRRQFF.

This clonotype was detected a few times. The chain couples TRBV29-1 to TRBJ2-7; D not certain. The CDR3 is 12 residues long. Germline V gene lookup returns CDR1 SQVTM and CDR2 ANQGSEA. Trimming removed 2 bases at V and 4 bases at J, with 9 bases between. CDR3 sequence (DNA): TGCAGCGTTGAATCCCCCGGTTACGAGCAGTACTTC. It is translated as CSVESPGYEQYF.

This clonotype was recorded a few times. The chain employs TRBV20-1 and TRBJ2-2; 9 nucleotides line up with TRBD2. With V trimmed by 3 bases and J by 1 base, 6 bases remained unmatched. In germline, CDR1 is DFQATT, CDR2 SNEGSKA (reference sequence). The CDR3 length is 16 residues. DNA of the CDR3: TGCAGTGCTAGGGGAGGACTAGCGAAGAACACCGGGGAGCTGTTTTTT. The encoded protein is CSARGGLAKNTGELFF.

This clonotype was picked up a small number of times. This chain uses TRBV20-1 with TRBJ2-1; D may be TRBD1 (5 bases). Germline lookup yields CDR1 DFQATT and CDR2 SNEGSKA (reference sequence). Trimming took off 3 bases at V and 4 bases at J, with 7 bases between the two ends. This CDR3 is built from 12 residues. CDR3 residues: CSARAGYNEQFF. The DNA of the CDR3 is TGCAGTGCTAGGGCAGGGTACAATGAGCAGTTCTTC.

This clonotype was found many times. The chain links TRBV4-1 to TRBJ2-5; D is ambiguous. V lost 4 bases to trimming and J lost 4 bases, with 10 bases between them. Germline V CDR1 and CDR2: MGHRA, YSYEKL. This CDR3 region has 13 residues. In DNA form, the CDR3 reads TGCGCCAGCAGCCGCATGAGCCGAGAGACCCAGTACTTC. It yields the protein CASSRMSRETQYF.

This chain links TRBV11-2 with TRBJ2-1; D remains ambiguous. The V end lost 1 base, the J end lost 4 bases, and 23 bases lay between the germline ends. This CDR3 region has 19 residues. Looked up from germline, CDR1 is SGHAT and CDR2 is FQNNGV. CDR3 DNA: TGTGCCAGCAGCTTAGTGGGTTTTTCTGGGTCGAGGATGTACAATGAGCAGTTCTTC. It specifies CASSLVGFSGSRMYNEQFF.

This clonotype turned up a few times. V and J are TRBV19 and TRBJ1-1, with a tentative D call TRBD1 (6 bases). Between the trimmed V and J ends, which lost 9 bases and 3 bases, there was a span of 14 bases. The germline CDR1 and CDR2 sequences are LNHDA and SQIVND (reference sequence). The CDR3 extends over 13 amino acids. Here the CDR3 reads CASLDRFDTEAFF. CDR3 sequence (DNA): TGTGCCAGCCTTGACAGGTTCGACACTGAAGCTTTCTTT. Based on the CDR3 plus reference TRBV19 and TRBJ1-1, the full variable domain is DGGITQSPKYLFRKEGQNVTLSCEQNLNHDAMYWYRQDPGQGLRLIYYSQIVNDFQKGDIAEGYSVSREKKESFPLTVTSAQKNPTAFYLCASLDRFDTEAFFGQGTRLTVV.

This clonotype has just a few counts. CDR3: CSARTWGQETQYF. Written as DNA, the CDR3 is TGCAGTGCAAGGACGTGGGGCCAGGAGACCCAGTACTTC. This sequence joins TRBV20-1 and TRBJ2-5, with a weak D call TRBD1 (5 bases). Trimming removed 6 bases at V and 5 bases at J, with 16 bases between. This CDR3 has 13 amino acids. CDR1 DFQATT and CDR2 SNEGSKA come from the germline V gene (reference sequence).

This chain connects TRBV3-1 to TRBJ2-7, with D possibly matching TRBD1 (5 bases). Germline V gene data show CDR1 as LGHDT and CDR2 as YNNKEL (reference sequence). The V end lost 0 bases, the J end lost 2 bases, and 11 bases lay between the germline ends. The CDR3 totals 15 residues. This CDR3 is CASSQDHQGPYEQYF. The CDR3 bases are TGTGCCAGCAGCCAAGATCATCAGGGCCCCTACGAGCAGTACTTC.

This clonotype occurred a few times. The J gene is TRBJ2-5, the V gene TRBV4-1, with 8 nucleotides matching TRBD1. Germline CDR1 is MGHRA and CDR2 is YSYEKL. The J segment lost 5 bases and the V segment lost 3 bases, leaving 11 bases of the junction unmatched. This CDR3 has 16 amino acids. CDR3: CASSQTRTGPGETQYF. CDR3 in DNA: TGCGCCAGCAGCCAGACCCGGACAGGGCCTGGGGAGACCCAGTACTTC.

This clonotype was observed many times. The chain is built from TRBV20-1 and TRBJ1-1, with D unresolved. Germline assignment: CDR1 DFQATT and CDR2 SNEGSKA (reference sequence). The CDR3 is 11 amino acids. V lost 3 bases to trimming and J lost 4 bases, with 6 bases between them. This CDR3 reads CSASVGTEAFF. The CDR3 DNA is TGCAGTGCTAGTGTGGGCACTGAAGCTTTCTTT.

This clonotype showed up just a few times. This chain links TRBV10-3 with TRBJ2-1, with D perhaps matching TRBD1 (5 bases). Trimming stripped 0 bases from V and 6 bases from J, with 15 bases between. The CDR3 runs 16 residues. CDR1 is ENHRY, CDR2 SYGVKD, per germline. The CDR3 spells CAISESFVGASNEQFF. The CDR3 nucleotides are TGTGCCATCAGTGAGTCCTTTGTAGGGGCATCCAATGAGCAGTTCTTC.

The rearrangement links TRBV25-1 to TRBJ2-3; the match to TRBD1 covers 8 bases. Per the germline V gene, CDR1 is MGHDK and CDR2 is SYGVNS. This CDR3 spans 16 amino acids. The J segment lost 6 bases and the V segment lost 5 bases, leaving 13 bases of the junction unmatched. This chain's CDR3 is CASSPRTGWGGDTQYF. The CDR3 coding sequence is TGTGCCAGCAGTCCACGGACAGGGTGGGGAGGTGATACGCAGTATTTT.